Following are 27 T cell receptor beta chains from one sample sequenced in a study of OX40 agonist ivuxolimab in advanced cancers. The assay was immunoSEQ multiplex PCR, and TCRdb's table has in-frame clones only and misses some. The data contain about 150,000 clones, 85% to 95% of them singletons. The input for sequencing was CD4+ or CD8+ T cells sorted from blood, taken in a trial of the OX40 agonist ivuxolimab. The receptors originated from an adult with an advanced solid tumor such as melanoma, head and neck, liver or kidney cancer.

This rearrangement joins TRBV9 to TRBJ1-2; 7 bases fit TRBD1. Germline V gene sequence: CDR1 SGDLS, CDR2 YYNGEE. CDR3 length: 15 residues. V lost 0 bases, J lost 4 bases, and 6 bases stayed unmatched. The CDR3 sequence is CASSVGLEGAYGYTF. The CDR3 DNA follows: TGTGCCAGCAGCGTAGGATTGGAGGGGGCCTATGGCTACACCTTC.

V gene TRBV4-3 combines with J gene TRBJ1-2; D not certain. The V gene lost 0 bases and the J gene lost 5 bases, with 4 bases spanning the gap. The CDR3 loop spans 12 amino acids. The germline CDR1 and CDR2 sequences are LGHNA and YSLEER. In DNA form, the CDR3 reads TGCGCCAGCAGCCAAGAAGGATATGGCTACACCTTC. As protein: CASSQEGYGYTF.

The chain links TRBV28 to TRBJ2-7; D possibly corresponds to TRBD1 (6 bases). V lost 7 bases, J lost 3 bases, and 16 bases lay in between. CDR3 length: 14 amino acids. The germline V gene encodes CDR1 MDHEN and CDR2 SYDVKM. The CDR3 region is CASIPGQSSYEQYF. The CDR3 DNA sequence: TGTGCCAGCATCCCAGGACAGTCAAGCTACGAGCAGTACTTC.

The rearrangement joins TRBV5-6 to TRBJ1-4, with TRBD1 matching over 7 bases. This CDR3 contains 15 residues. Trimming removed 1 base from V and 3 bases from J; junction bases left unmatched: 3. CDR1 and CDR2 from the germline V gene are SGHDT and YYEEEE. CDR3 loop: CASSLNQGANEKLFF. The CDR3 DNA is TGTGCCAGCAGCTTGAATCAGGGGGCTAATGAAAAACTGTTTTTT.

The J gene is TRBJ1-5, the V gene TRBV11-1; D is undetermined. The ends were cut back, 0 bases at V and 8 bases at J, with 14 bases in the middle. The germline V gene has CDR1 SGHAT and CDR2 FQDESV (reference sequence). The CDR3 consists of 15 residues. The CDR3 sequence is CASSLAPRREEPQHF. The CDR3, as DNA: TGTGCCAGCAGCTTAGCGCCCAGGCGGGAGGAGCCCCAGCATTTT.

The chain links TRBV10-2 to TRBJ2-3, with a tentative D call TRBD2 (5 bases). Between the trimmed V and J ends, which lost 8 bases and 0 bases, there was a span of 12 bases. CDR1 is WSHSY and CDR2 is SAAADI in the germline V gene. CDR3 length equals 14 residues. As DNA, the CDR3 is TGCGCCAGCGGTCGAGCGGCTAGCACAGATACGCAGTATTTT. This gives the protein CASGRAASTDTQYF.

V is TRBV15 and J is TRBJ2-1; D remains unclear. Trimming removed 1 base from V and 5 bases from J, with 3 bases in between. The germline gives CDR1 LNHNV, CDR2 YYDKDF (reference sequence). This CDR3 has 12 amino acids. The CDR3 sequence is CATSRADNEQFF. The CDR3 DNA reads TGTGCCACCAGCAGAGCGGACAATGAGCAGTTCTTC.

The gene calls are TRBV6-6 and TRBJ2-4; 7 nucleotides align to TRBD1. The CDR3 consists of 13 residues. Germline V gene data show CDR1 as MNHNY and CDR2 as SVGAGI (reference sequence). Germline trimming cut 5 bases from V and 8 bases from J; bases unmatched to any gene: 6. The CDR3 DNA reads as TGTGCCAGCAGTACGACAGGGTGGGACATTCAGTACTTC. Its translation: CASSTTGWDIQYF.

This clone has a single count. The chain couples TRBV11-3 to TRBJ2-2; the D is unclear. This CDR3 is built from 13 residues. Between the trimmed V and J ends, which lost 5 bases and 4 bases, there was a span of 8 bases. The germline CDR1 and CDR2 sequences are SGHNT and YENEEA. The DNA of the CDR3 is TGTGCCAGCAGCGCAAGGAGCACCGGGGAGCTGTTTTTT. The encoded protein is CASSARSTGELFF.

The chain links TRBV5-1 to TRBJ1-1; perhaps TRBD1 as D (5 bases). The CDR3 runs to 17 residues. The germline CDR1 and CDR2 sequences are SGHRS and YFSETQ. Deletions cut 4 bases from V and 1 base from J, with 20 bases between. CDR3 amino acids: CASSPPRDGLRNTEAFF. In nucleotides, the CDR3 is TGCGCCAGCAGCCCCCCGAGGGACGGGTTGAGGAACACTGAAGCTTTCTTT.

V gene TRBV19 combines with J gene TRBJ1-2; D is unresolved. The germline V gene encodes CDR1 LNHDA and CDR2 SQIVND (reference sequence). The CDR3 extends over 11 amino acids. The CDR3 spells CASTTNGGYTF. CDR3 bases: TGTGCTTCAACCACAAATGGAGGCTACACCTTC.

This chain links TRBV19 with TRBJ2-1; D could derive from TRBD1 or TRBD2 (7 bases each). The CDR3 covers 13 residues. V lost 4 bases, J lost 8 bases, and 12 bases lay in between. CDR1 LNHDA and CDR2 SQIVND come from the germline V gene (reference sequence). In nucleotides, the CDR3 is TGTGCCAGTAGTACGCAGGGGGGGTATGAGCAGTTCTTC. It yields the protein CASSTQGGYEQFF.

The chain is built from TRBV18 and TRBJ1-1; maybe TRBD1 (5 bases). The ends were cut back, 1 base at V and 3 bases at J, with 9 bases in the middle. Germline CDR1 reads KGHSH; CDR2 reads LQKENI. The CDR3 has 14 residues. CDR3 sequence (DNA): TGTGCCAGCTCACCACTCGGGACGGACACTGAAGCTTTCTTT. This sequence encodes CASSPLGTDTEAFF.

The chain uses TRBV30 and TRBJ1-5, with 7 bases identical to TRBD1. Losses at the gene ends were 2 bases for V and 1 base for J; bases not matched to a gene: 11. The CDR3 consists of 17 residues. CDR1 and CDR2 from the germline V gene are GTSNPN and SVGIG (reference sequence). The CDR3 nucleotides read TGTGCCTGGAGTCCTGGCGGGGCAGGGGGGAGCAATCAGCCCCAGCATTTT. The encoded protein is CAWSPGGAGGSNQPQHF.

The V gene is TRBV7-2, the J gene TRBJ1-1; D perhaps matches TRBD1 (6 bases). The CDR3 totals 15 residues. Germline V gene data show CDR1 as SGHTA and CDR2 as FQGNSA. V lost 5 bases and J 4 bases, leaving 17 bases between the germline ends. The CDR3 loop reads CASSGRWIGGTEAFF. As DNA, the CDR3 is TGTGCCAGCAGCGGAAGGTGGATAGGGGGCACTGAAGCTTTCTTT.

The V call is TRBV5-1, the J call TRBJ1-2; TRBD1 is a possible D gene (5 bases). Trimming pared 1 base from V and 4 bases from J, leaving 11 bases between. CDR1 and CDR2 from the germline V gene are SGHRS and YFSETQ. The CDR3 consists of 14 residues. CDR3: CASSLQGNGYGYTF. CDR3 bases: TGCGCCAGCAGCTTGCAGGGTAACGGCTATGGCTACACCTTC.

Comments on this clone: The sample holds other DNA sequences that translate to the same CDR3. The chain carries TRBV5-1 and TRBJ2-7; D is ambiguous. V was clipped by 0 bases and J by 3 bases, with 7 bases between them. Looked up from germline, CDR1 is SGHRS and CDR2 is YFSETQ. The CDR3 runs 13 residues. The CDR3 coding sequence is TGCGCCAGCAGCTTGGATGCCTTCTACGAGCAGTACTTC. Translation gives CASSLDAFYEQYF.

The V call is TRBV5-1, the J call TRBJ1-2; no definite D call. The CDR3 covers 13 residues. Germline-derived CDR1 and CDR2 are SGHRS and YFSETQ. Trimming left V 0 bases short and J 3 bases short, with 6 bases between. Here the CDR3 reads CASSLDLDYGYTF. The CDR3 region has the DNA TGCGCCAGCAGCTTGGATTTGGACTATGGCTACACCTTC.

The chain recombines TRBV19 with TRBJ2-7, with D hard to call. V lost 0 bases to trimming and J lost 4 bases, with 10 bases between them. This CDR3 has 14 residues. Germline V gives CDR1 LNHDA, CDR2 SQIVND (reference sequence). DNA of the CDR3: TGTGCCAGTAGTATAGATCTGGGTAGGTACGAGCAGTACTTC. It specifies CASSIDLGRYEQYF.

On this clone: In the same sample, other DNA sequences code for this CDR3. The chain joins TRBV19 to TRBJ1-4, with D hard to call. The V gene's germline CDR1 is LNHDA and CDR2 SQIVND (reference sequence). V gave up 2 bases and J gave up 0 bases, with 10 bases separating them. This CDR3 comprises 16 residues. The CDR3 DNA follows: TGTGCCAGTAGTATATTCGTCGGGGCAACTAATGAAAAACTGTTTTTT. Protein sequence: CASSIFVGATNEKLFF.

This clone was found once. The genes are TRBV28 and TRBJ2-7; weak D call: TRBD2 (5 bases). Germline CDR1 MDHEN, CDR2 SYDVKM. The CDR3 is 14 residues long. Trimming shortened V by 2 bases and J by 6 bases, and 14 bases separated the two germline ends. This chain's CDR3 is CASSLGGSQPEQYF. CDR3 nucleotides: TGTGCCAGCAGTTTAGGTGGGAGCCAGCCCGAGCAGTACTTC.

The rearrangement links TRBV11-3 to TRBJ2-2; 12 bases are a match to TRBD1. Germline V lookup: CDR1 SGHNT, CDR2 YENEEA. The V and J ends lost 4 bases and 7 bases, in that order; junction bases with no gene match: 4. The CDR3 consists of 15 residues. The CDR3 DNA reads as TGTGCCAGCAGCTCCGGGACAGGGGGCCACGGGGAGCTGTTTTTT. Its protein is CASSSGTGGHGELFF.

The J gene is TRBJ2-3, the V gene TRBV7-2; the D is unclear. Trimming cost V 5 bases and J 0 bases, with 9 bases left between them. CDR3 size: 14 residues. CDR1 and CDR2 from the germline V gene are SGHTA and FQGNSA. The CDR3: CASSQGSSTDTQYF. CDR3 bases: TGTGCCAGCAGCCAAGGTAGTAGCACAGATACGCAGTATTTT.

This clone has a single count. The genes are TRBV11-2 and TRBJ1-2, with D perhaps TRBD1 (6 bases). The CDR3 runs to 18 residues. Germline V gene lookup returns CDR1 SGHAT and CDR2 FQNNGV. V dropped 5 bases and J dropped 4 bases, with 26 bases sitting between them. CDR3 in amino acids: CASSTFRGTPGVAYGYTF. In DNA form, the CDR3 reads TGTGCCAGCAGCACTTTTAGAGGGACTCCAGGGGTGGCCTATGGCTACACCTTC.

This chain uses TRBV10-3 with TRBJ2-7; D tentatively fits TRBD1 or TRBD2 (5 bases each). CDR3 length: 13 residues. The germline V gene has CDR1 ENHRY and CDR2 SYGVKD. The germline V and J ends were trimmed by 11 bases and 4 bases, with 18 bases remaining between them. CDR3 in amino acids: CAVRDLGRYEQYF. CDR3 DNA sequence: TGTGCCGTCCGGGACCTGGGGCGATACGAGCAGTACTTC.

This chain links TRBV27 with TRBJ2-1; D uncertain. Germline-derived CDR1 and CDR2 are MNHEY and SMNVEV (reference sequence). This CDR3 has 16 amino acids. V lost 10 bases and J 1 base, leaving 20 bases between the germline ends. CDR3 sequence: CANLRGLPRSYNEQFF. For the CDR3, the DNA is TGTGCCAACCTGCGAGGCCTACCCCGGTCCTACAATGAGCAGTTCTTC.

This chain joins TRBV9 and TRBJ2-1; the D gene is possibly TRBD2 (6 bases). CDR3 length: 17 residues. Trimming stripped 0 bases from V and 3 bases from J, with 16 bases between. Germline CDR1 is SGDLS and CDR2 is YYNGEE. CDR3 amino acids: CASSVGGAWGDYNEQFF. Written as DNA, the CDR3 is TGTGCCAGCAGCGTAGGTGGGGCGTGGGGGGACTACAATGAGCAGTTCTTC.